Presented here are 26 T cell receptor beta chains from one specimen sequenced in a study of blood T cell repertoires in COVID-19. Assay: immunoSEQ multiplex PCR; the TCRdb copy retains only in-frame clones and omits some. This table has 60,000 to 95,000 clones, about 90% appearing once. The sample taken for sequencing was peripheral blood. The receptor source for this set is a human donor in a cohort sampled during active COVID-19.

The sample holds a few counts of this clone. The chain employs TRBV7-6 and TRBJ1-5; TRBD1 matches at 7 bases. CDR3 length equals 17 residues. Trimming at V came to 0 bases and at J to 0 bases, leaving 5 bases not matched to a gene. Germline CDR1 SGHVS, CDR2 FNYEAQ. The CDR3 here is CASSLATGRYSNQPQHF. CDR3 in DNA: TGTGCCAGCAGCTTAGCGACAGGGCGATATAGCAATCAGCCCCAGCATTTT.

The chain links TRBV18 to TRBJ2-1; the match to TRBD2 covers 10 bases. The V segment lost 4 bases and the J segment 8 bases; nucleotides outside the gene matches: 20. CDR1 and CDR2 from the germline V gene are KGHSH and LQKENI. The CDR3 has 19 residues. The CDR3 DNA is TGTGCCAGCTCACTCCTGGCTAGCGGGGGAAACGCCCTCTGGGATGAGCAGTTCTTC. The encoded protein is CASSLLASGGNALWDEQFF.

The gene calls are TRBV6-2 or TRBV6-3 and TRBJ2-7, with 9 nucleotides matching TRBD2. The CDR3 has 15 amino acids. The germline V gene has CDR1 MNHEY and CDR2 SVGEGT. V dropped 4 bases and J dropped 5; count of bases not matched to a gene: 9. CDR3 DNA sequence: TGTGCCAGCAGTTGGAGTAGCGGGGGCGTAGACGAGCAGTACTTC. This translates into CASSWSSGGVDEQYF.

The V gene is TRBV10-3, the J gene TRBJ2-5; 8 nucleotides align to TRBD1. The germline CDR1 and CDR2 sequences are ENHRY and SYGVKD. The CDR3 length is 13 residues. With 10 bases clipped from V and 5 bases from J, the junction kept 9 bases outside the gene matches. The CDR3 region is CATWTGSSETQYF. The CDR3 DNA follows: TGTGCCACGTGGACAGGGAGTTCGGAGACCCAGTACTTC.

The V gene is TRBV30, the J gene TRBJ1-6, with 9 bases matching TRBD1. This CDR3 region has 15 residues. V gave up 2 bases and J gave up 7 bases; unmatched junction bases: 6. Looked up from germline, CDR1 is GTSNPN and CDR2 is SVGIG (reference sequence). Here the CDR3 reads CAWSSSGQGNSPLHF. CDR3 bases: TGTGCCTGGAGTTCCTCGGGACAGGGAAATTCACCCCTCCACTTT.

This chain joins TRBV7-2 and TRBJ1-1; possibly TRBD1 for D (6 bases). CDR3 length: 14 amino acids. The germline V gene encodes CDR1 SGHTA and CDR2 FQGNSA. V was pared by 2 bases and J by 1 base, with 8 bases between. The CDR3 spells CASSLSGQNTEAFF. The CDR3 bases are TGTGCCAGCAGCTTATCGGGACAGAACACTGAAGCTTTCTTT.

CDR3 bases: TGTGCCAGCAGCCGCATGGGACTGGGGGAGACCCAGTACTTC. This codes for CASSRMGLGETQYF. The chain employs TRBV9 and TRBJ2-5; a possible D gene is TRBD2 (6 bases). CDR1 SGDLS and CDR2 YYNGEE come from the germline V gene. V lost 4 bases, J lost 5 bases, and 15 bases lay in between. This CDR3 region has 14 residues.

The V and J genes are TRBV9 and TRBJ2-7, with 9 bases matching TRBD1. The CDR3 is 14 residues long. CDR1 and CDR2 (germline): SGDLS, YYNGEE. Unmatched junction bases numbered 6, after V lost 2 bases and J lost 6 bases. CDR3 in DNA: TGTGCCAGCAGCGTTGGACAGGGGAGGGCCGAGCAGTACTTC. Protein sequence: CASSVGQGRAEQYF.

The gene calls are TRBV5-6 and TRBJ2-3; 9 positions agree with TRBD2. Germline V gene data show CDR1 as SGHDT and CDR2 as YYEEEE. The trim removed 0 bases at V and 1 base at J, leaving 9 bases unmatched. The CDR3 extends over 18 amino acids. The CDR3 nucleotides are TGTGCCAGCAGCTTGGCTGCTAGCGGGGTCTTGGGCACAGATACGCAGTATTTT. It translates to CASSLAASGVLGTDTQYF. Filled out from reference TRBV5-6 and TRBJ2-3, the complete variable domain reads DAGVTQSPTHLIKTRGQQVTLRCSPKSGHDTVSWYQQALGQGPQFIFQYYEEEERQRGNFPDRFSGHQFPNYSSELNVNALLLGDSALYLCASSLAASGVLGTDTQYFGPGTRLTVL.

The V and J genes are TRBV12-3 or TRBV12-4 and TRBJ2-5; tentative D call: TRBD1 (6 bases). V dropped 3 bases and J dropped 5 bases, with 10 bases sitting between them. This CDR3 has 13 residues. CDR3 loop: CASSFTGLETQYF. DNA for the CDR3: TGTGCCAGCAGTTTTACAGGGTTGGAGACCCAGTACTTC.

This rearrangement joins TRBV30 to TRBJ2-3, with 10 positions matching TRBD1. Germline CDR1 is GTSNPN and CDR2 is SVGIG (reference sequence). The CDR3 runs 14 residues. The trim removed 1 base at V and 4 bases at J, leaving 2 bases unmatched. The CDR3 DNA reads as TGTGCCTGGAGTGCCGGGACAGGGGCAGATACGCAGTATTTT. Amino acids: CAWSAGTGADTQYF.

The rearrangement links TRBV7-2 to TRBJ2-1; 7 bases agree with TRBD2. Looked up from germline, CDR1 is SGHTA and CDR2 is FQGNSA. CDR3 length equals 13 residues. J lost 9 bases, V lost 6 bases, and 8 bases had no gene match. Written as DNA, the CDR3 is TGTGCCAGCAGTCGGACTAGTCTTGGTGAGCAGTTCTTC. Translation: CASSRTSLGEQFF.

The chain has TRBV12-5 and TRBJ1-1; possibly TRBD1 for D (5 bases). Germline V gene lookup returns CDR1 LGHNT and CDR2 FRNRAP. The CDR3 extends over 14 amino acids. V lost 4 bases to trimming and J lost 8 bases, with 17 bases between them. The CDR3 is CASGSPGQLGEAFF. CDR3 sequence (DNA): TGTGCTAGTGGTTCACCCGGACAACTGGGAGAAGCTTTCTTT.

The chain uses TRBV30 and TRBJ2-7; tentatively, D is TRBD2 (6 bases). Trimming removed 2 bases from V and 5 bases from J, with 16 bases in between. Germline loops: CDR1 GTSNPN, CDR2 SVGIG (reference sequence). The CDR3 has 14 residues. The CDR3 region is CAWSKLAIFNEQYF. The CDR3, as DNA: TGTGCCTGGAGTAAACTAGCAATTTTCAACGAGCAGTACTTC.

The chain has TRBV28 and TRBJ1-6, with TRBD1 identical over 9 bases. The trim removed 6 bases at V and 7 bases at J, leaving 10 bases unmatched. The germline gives CDR1 MDHEN, CDR2 SYDVKM. CDR3 length: 16 amino acids. The CDR3 here is CASRRPPGQGNSPLHF. The CDR3 DNA follows: TGTGCCAGCAGACGACCCCCGGGACAGGGCAATTCACCCCTCCACTTT. The complete variable domain, with remaining parts taken from reference TRBV28 and TRBJ1-6, reads DVKVTQSSRYLVKRTGEKVFLECVQDMDHENMFWYRQDPGLGLRLIYFSYDVKMKEKGDIPEGYSVSREKKERFSLILESASTNQTSMYLCASRRPPGQGNSPLHFGNGTRLTVT.

V and J are TRBV19 and TRBJ2-3, with TRBD2 matching over 11 bases. Germline trimming cut 6 bases from V and 7 bases from J; bases unmatched to any gene: 6. The CDR3 runs 14 residues. From germline, CDR1 is LNHDA and CDR2 SQIVND (reference sequence). This CDR3 is CASRLAGAGNTQYF. CDR3 sequence (DNA): TGTGCCAGTAGACTAGCGGGGGCCGGGAATACGCAGTATTTT.

V and J are TRBV19 and TRBJ1-2, with 8 bases identical to TRBD1. Trimming took 4 bases from V and 4 from J; bases not matched to a gene: 8. The germline gives CDR1 LNHDA, CDR2 SQIVND (reference sequence). The CDR3 is 15 amino acids. CDR3 nucleotides: TGTGCCAGTAGTAAGGGACAGGTTACCCTCTATGGCTACACCTTC. This sequence encodes CASSKGQVTLYGYTF.

The V call is TRBV3-1 (or the pseudogene TRBV3-2), the J call TRBJ1-2, with a tentative D call TRBD1 (5 bases). This CDR3 region has 14 residues. The ends were cut back, 0 bases at V and 6 bases at J, with 11 bases in the middle. The germline gives CDR1 LGHDT, CDR2 YNNKEL (reference sequence). CDR3 sequence: CASSQDPRAHGYTF. The DNA for the CDR3 is TGTGCCAGCAGCCAAGATCCCAGGGCTCATGGCTACACCTTC.

The V and J genes are TRBV12-3 or TRBV12-4 and TRBJ2-1, with TRBD2 as a possible D gene (6 bases). Trimming cost V 8 bases and J 12 bases, with 14 bases left between them. The CDR3 spans 11 residues. For the CDR3, the DNA is TGTGCCAGCGCATCATCCGGGGGGCAGTTCTTC. As protein: CASASSGGQFF.

V is TRBV7-9 and J is TRBJ2-1, with TRBD2 as a possible D gene (6 bases). Deletions cut 5 bases from V and 0 bases from J, with 14 bases between. The CDR3 runs to 16 residues. Germline CDR1 reads SEHNR; CDR2 reads FQNEAQ (reference sequence). This chain's CDR3 is CASSRLGLSSYNEQFF. As DNA, the CDR3 is TGTGCCAGCAGCCGCCTGGGACTGAGCTCCTACAATGAGCAGTTCTTC.

The chain couples TRBV7-8 to TRBJ1-3; unclear D gene. V was trimmed by 6 bases and J by 1 base, leaving 10 bases between them. Germline loops: CDR1 SGHVS, CDR2 FQNEAQ. This CDR3 spans 14 amino acids. CDR3 nucleotide sequence: TGTGCCAGCAGTTTACAGTCATCTGGAAACACCATATATTTT. Amino acids: CASSLQSSGNTIYF.

This chain uses TRBV4-2 with TRBJ2-5; 8 nucleotides line up with TRBD2. Germline CDR1 is LGHNA and CDR2 is YNFKEQ. The trim removed 7 bases at V and 2 bases at J, leaving 12 bases unmatched. The CDR3 runs 16 residues. The CDR3 bases are TGTGCCAGCACCGGGCTGGCGGGGGGTCCGCAAGAGACCCAGTACTTC. Translated, it gives CASTGLAGGPQETQYF.

This chain links TRBV6-2 or TRBV6-3 with TRBJ2-1; D not certain. This CDR3 contains 14 residues. CDR1 and CDR2 (germline): MNHEY, SVGEGT. V was trimmed by 2 bases and J by 7 bases, leaving 12 bases between them. This CDR3 is CASSYPALRNEQFF. Written as DNA, the CDR3 is TGTGCCAGCAGTTACCCTGCACTTCGTAATGAGCAGTTCTTC.

The count of this clone is one. The gene calls are TRBV2 and TRBJ1-5, with D tentatively TRBD1 (6 bases). V was trimmed by 8 bases and J by 9 bases, leaving 11 bases between them. The length of the CDR3 is 11 residues. Germline V lookup: CDR1 SNHLY, CDR2 FYNNEI. Here the CDR3 DNA reads TGTGCCAGCCACAGGGATGGGCCCCAGCATTTT. Translating it yields CASHRDGPQHF.

The V gene is TRBV6-1, the J gene TRBJ2-2, with TRBD1 identical over 8 bases. The CDR3 has 16 amino acids. The germline CDR1 and CDR2 sequences are MNHNS and SASEGT. The ends lost 0 bases at V and 7 bases at J; junction bases unmatched: 7. The chain's CDR3 is CASSEARDRLHGELFF. CDR3 sequence (DNA): TGTGCCAGCAGTGAAGCCCGGGACAGGCTACACGGGGAGCTGTTTTTT.

The chain joins TRBV7-9 to TRBJ1-2, with D unclear. Germline V gene lookup returns CDR1 SEHNR and CDR2 FQNEAQ (reference sequence). This CDR3 is built from 13 residues. V was clipped by 4 bases and J by 8 bases, with 14 bases between them. CDR3 coding DNA: TGTGCCAGCAGCTCCAGCGCAATTAACGGCTACACCTTC. It yields the protein CASSSSAINGYTF.